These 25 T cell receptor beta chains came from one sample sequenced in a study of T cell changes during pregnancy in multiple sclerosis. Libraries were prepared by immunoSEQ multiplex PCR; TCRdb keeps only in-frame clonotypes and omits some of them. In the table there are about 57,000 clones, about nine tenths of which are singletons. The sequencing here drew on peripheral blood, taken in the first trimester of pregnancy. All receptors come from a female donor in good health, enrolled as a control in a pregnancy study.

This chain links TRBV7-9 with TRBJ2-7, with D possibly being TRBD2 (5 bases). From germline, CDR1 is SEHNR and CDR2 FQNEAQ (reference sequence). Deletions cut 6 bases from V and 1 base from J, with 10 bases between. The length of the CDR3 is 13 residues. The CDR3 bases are TGTGCCAGCAGTCGGACTCCGTCCTACGAGCAGTACTTC. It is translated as CASSRTPSYEQYF.

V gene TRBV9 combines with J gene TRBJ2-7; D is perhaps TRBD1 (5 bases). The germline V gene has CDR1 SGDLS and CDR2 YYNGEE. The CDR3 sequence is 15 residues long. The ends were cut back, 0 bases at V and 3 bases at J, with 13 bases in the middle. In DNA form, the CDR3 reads TGTGCCAGCAGCGTAGGTAAGCAGGGAAACTACGAGCAGTACTTC. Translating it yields CASSVGKQGNYEQYF. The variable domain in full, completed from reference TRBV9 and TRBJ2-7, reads DSGVTQTPKHLITATGQRVTLRCSPRSGDLSVYWYQQSLDQGLQFLIQYYNGEERAKGNILERFSAQQFPDLHSELNLSSLELGDSALYFCASSVGKQGNYEQYFGPGTRLTVT.

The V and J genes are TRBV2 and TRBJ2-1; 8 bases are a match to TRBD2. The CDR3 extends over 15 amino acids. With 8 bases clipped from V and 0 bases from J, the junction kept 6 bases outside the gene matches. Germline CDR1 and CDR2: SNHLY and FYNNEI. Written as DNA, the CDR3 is TGTGCCAGCCGCCTGGCGGGAGGCTCCTACAATGAGCAGTTCTTC. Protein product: CASRLAGGSYNEQFF.

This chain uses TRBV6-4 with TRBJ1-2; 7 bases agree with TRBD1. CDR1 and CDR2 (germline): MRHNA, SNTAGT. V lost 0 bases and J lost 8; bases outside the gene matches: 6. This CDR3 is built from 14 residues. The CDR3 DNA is TGTGCCAGCAGTGACTCGGAGGGGGCTGAGGGCTACACCTTC. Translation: CASSDSEGAEGYTF.

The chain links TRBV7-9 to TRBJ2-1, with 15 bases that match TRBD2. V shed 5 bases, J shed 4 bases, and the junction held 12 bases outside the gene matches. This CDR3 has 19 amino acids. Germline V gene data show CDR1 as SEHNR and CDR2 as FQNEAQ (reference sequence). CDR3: CASSAGLAGGKFGYNEQFF. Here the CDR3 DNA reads TGTGCCAGCAGCGCCGGACTAGCGGGGGGGAAATTCGGGTACAATGAGCAGTTCTTC. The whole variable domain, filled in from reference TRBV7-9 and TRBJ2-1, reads DTGVSQNPRHKITKRGQNVTFRCDPISEHNRLYWYRQTLGQGPEFLTYFQNEAQLEKSRLLSDRFSAERPKGSFSTLEIQRTEQGDSAMYLCASSAGLAGGKFGYNEQFFGPGTRLTVL.

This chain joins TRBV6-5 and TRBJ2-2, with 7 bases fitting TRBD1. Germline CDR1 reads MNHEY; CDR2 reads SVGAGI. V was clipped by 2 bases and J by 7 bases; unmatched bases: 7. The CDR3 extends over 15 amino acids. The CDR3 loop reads CASSYSVGGFGELFF. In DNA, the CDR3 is TGTGCCAGCAGTTACAGTGTAGGGGGCTTCGGGGAGCTGTTTTTT.

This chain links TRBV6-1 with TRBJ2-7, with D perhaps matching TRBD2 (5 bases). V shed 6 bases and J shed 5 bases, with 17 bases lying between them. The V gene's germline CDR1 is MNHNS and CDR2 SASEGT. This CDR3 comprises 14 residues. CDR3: CASRVRLAANEQYF. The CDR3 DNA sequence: TGTGCCAGCAGGGTCCGGCTAGCCGCCAACGAGCAGTACTTC.

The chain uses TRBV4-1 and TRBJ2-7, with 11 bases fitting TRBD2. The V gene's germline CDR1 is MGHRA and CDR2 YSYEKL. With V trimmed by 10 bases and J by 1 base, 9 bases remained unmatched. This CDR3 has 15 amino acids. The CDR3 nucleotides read TGCGCCACCAGACCGGGACTAGCGGAGTCCTACGAGCAGTACTTC. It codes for CATRPGLAESYEQYF.

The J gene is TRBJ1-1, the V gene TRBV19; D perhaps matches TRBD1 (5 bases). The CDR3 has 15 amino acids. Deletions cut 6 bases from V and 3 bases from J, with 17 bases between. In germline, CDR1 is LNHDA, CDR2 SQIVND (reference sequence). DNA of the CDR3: TGTGCCAGTAGCCCCCCGGGGGGGAGGGACACTGAAGCTTTCTTT. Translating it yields CASSPPGGRDTEAFF.

CDR3 bases: TGTGCCACCAGCAGGGGAACAGGGGATAATGAAAAACTGTTTTTT. Protein: CATSRGTGDNEKLFF. The V and J genes are TRBV15 and TRBJ1-4; 7 bases align to TRBD1. CDR1 and CDR2 from the germline V gene are LNHNV and YYDKDF (reference sequence). Trimming removed 3 bases from V and 4 bases from J; junction bases left unmatched: 5. The CDR3 spans 15 residues.

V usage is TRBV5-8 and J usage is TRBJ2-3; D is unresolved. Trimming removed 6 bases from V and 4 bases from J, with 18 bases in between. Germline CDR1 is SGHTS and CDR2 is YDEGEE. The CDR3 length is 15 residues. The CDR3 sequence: CASTPSVHQADTQYF. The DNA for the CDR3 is TGTGCCAGCACTCCTTCGGTCCACCAGGCAGATACGCAGTATTTT.

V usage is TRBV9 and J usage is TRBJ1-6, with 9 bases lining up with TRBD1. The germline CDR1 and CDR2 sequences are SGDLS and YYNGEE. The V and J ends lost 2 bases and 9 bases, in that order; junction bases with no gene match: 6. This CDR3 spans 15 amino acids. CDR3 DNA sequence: TGTGCCAGCAGCGTCGCCGGGACAGGGTCTTCACCCCTCCACTTT. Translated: CASSVAGTGSSPLHF. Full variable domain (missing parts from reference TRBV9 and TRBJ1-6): DSGVTQTPKHLITATGQRVTLRCSPRSGDLSVYWYQQSLDQGLQFLIQYYNGEERAKGNILERFSAQQFPDLHSELNLSSLELGDSALYFCASSVAGTGSSPLHFGNGTRLTVT.

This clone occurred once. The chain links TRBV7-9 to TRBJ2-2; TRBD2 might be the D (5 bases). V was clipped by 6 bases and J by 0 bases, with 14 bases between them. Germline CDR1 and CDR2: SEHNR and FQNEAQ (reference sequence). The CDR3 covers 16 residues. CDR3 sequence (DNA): TGTGCCAGCAGTCAGGACTCCTTCGCGAACACCGGGGAGCTGTTTTTT. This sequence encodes CASSQDSFANTGELFF.

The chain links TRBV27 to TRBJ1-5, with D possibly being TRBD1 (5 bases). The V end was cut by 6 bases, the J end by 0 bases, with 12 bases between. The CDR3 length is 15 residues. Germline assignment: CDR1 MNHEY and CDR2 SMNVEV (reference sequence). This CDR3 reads CASRIDSYSNQPQHF. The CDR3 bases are TGTGCCAGCAGGATAGACAGTTATAGCAATCAGCCCCAGCATTTT.

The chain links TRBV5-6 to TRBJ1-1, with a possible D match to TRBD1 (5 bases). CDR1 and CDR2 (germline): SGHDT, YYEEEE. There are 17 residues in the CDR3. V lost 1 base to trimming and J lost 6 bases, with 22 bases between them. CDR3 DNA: TGTGCCAGCAGCTTGATTAGAGACAGTGCTATTTTCCCTGAAGCTTTCTTT. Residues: CASSLIRDSAIFPEAFF.

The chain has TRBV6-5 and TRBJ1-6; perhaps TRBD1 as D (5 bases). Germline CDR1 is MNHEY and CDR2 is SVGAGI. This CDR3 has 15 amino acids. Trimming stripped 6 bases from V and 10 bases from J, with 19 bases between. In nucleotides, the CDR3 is TGTGCCAGCAGCTCGCCGGGGACTCTCAAATCACCCCTCCACTTT. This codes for CASSSPGTLKSPLHF.

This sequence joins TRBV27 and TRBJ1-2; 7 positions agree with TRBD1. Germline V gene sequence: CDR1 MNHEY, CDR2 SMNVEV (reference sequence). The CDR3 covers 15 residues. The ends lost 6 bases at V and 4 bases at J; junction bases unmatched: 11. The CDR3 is CASSPGTALTYGYTF. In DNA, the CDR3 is TGTGCCAGCAGCCCCGGGACAGCCCTCACCTATGGCTACACCTTC.

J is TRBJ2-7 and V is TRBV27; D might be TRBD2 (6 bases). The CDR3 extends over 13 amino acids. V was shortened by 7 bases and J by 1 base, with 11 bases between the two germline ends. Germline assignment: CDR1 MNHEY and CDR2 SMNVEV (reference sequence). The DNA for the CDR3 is TGTGCCAGCACGGCGGGACCATCCTACGAGCAGTACTTC. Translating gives CASTAGPSYEQYF.

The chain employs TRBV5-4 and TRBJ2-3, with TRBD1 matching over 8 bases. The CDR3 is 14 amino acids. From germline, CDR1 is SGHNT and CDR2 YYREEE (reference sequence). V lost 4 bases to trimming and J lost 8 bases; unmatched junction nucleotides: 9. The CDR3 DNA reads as TGTGCCAGCAGCCTACCGACAGGGGTGGGTACGCAGTATTTT. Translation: CASSLPTGVGTQYF.

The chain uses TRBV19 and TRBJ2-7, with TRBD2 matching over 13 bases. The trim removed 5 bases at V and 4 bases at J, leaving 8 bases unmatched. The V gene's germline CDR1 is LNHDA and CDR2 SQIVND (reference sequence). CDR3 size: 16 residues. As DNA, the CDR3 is TGTGCCAGTAGTTTTGGGACTAGCGGGGAGTCATACGAGCAGTACTTC. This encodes CASSFGTSGESYEQYF.

The CDR3 sequence is CASSRDRGMNTEAFF. The CDR3 region has the DNA TGTGCCAGCAGCCGGGACAGGGGAATGAACACTGAAGCTTTCTTT. The chain recombines TRBV7-9 with TRBJ1-1, with 10 bases identical to TRBD1. The CDR3 has 15 residues. V lost 5 bases to trimming and J lost 0 bases; unmatched junction nucleotides: 3. Germline V CDR1 and CDR2: SEHNR, FQNEAQ (reference sequence). The variable domain in full, with the rest retrieved from reference TRBV7-9 and TRBJ1-1, is DTGVSQNPRHKITKRGQNVTFRCDPISEHNRLYWYRQTLGQGPEFLTYFQNEAQLEKSRLLSDRFSAERPKGSFSTLEIQRTEQGDSAMYLCASSRDRGMNTEAFFGQGTRLTVV.

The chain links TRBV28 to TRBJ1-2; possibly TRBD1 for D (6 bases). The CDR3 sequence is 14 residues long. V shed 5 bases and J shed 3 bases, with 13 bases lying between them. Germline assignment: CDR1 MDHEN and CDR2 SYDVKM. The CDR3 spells CASSDPGHHYGYTF. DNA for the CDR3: TGTGCCAGCAGTGACCCGGGACACCACTATGGCTACACCTTC.

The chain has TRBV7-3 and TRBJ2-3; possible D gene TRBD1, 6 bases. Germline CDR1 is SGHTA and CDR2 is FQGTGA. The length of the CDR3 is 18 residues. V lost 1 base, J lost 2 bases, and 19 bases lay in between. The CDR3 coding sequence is TGTGCCAGCAGCTTAAAGGCTGGGGGCAGAGTCTTCACAGATACGCAGTATTTT. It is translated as CASSLKAGGRVFTDTQYF.

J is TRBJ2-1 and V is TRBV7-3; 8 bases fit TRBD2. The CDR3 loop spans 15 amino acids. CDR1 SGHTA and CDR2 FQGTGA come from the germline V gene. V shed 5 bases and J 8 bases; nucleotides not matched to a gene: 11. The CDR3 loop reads CASSLPSGGTDEQFF. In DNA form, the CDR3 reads TGTGCCAGCAGCCTCCCCAGCGGGGGAACAGATGAGCAGTTCTTC.

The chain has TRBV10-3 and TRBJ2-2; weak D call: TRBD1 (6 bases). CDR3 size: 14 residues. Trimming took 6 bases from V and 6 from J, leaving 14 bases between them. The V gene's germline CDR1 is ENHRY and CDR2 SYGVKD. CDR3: CAISNPQGAGELFF. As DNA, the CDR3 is TGTGCCATCAGCAACCCACAGGGAGCCGGGGAGCTGTTTTTT.